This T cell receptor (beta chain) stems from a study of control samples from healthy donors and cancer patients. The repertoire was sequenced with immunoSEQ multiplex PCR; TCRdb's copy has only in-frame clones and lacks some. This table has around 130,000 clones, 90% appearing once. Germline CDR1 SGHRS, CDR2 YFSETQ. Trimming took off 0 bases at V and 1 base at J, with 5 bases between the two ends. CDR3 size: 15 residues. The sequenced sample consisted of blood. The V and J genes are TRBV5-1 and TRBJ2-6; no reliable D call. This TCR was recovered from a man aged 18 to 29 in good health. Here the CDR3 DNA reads TGCGCCAGCAGCTTGGTGCCGTCTGGGGCCAACGTCCTGACTTTC. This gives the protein CASSLVPSGANVLTF.